These T cell receptor beta chains were read from a single sample in a study of pediatric ulcerative colitis. Produced via immunoSEQ multiplex PCR; TCRdb's table is partial and in-frame only. The table includes 55,000 to 70,000 clones, 87% detected once. Sequencing used blood. The receptors were gathered from a boy younger than 18 who was a control in a study of pediatric ulcerative colitis. The CDR3 runs from the conserved cysteine through the conserved F or W. D genes are given only for firm matches.

j_call,d_call,v_call,cdr3_aa
TRBJ1-3,.,TRBV30,CAWSVGPGDSGNTIYF
TRBJ2-4,.,TRBV6-5,CASRGAGGQNIQYF
TRBJ1-1,.,TRBV7-9,CASSLYRIGTEAFF
TRBJ1-5,.,TRBV2,CASSEAGRAKNQPQHF
TRBJ2-7,TRBD2,TRBV4-1,CASSHGRVAGARNEQYF
TRBJ1-5,.,TRBV7-9,CASSLVRERGLEPQHF
TRBJ2-1,.,TRBV19,CASRGWRGTYNEQFF
TRBJ2-6,.,TRBV4-3,CASSQNGGAGANVLTF
TRBJ2-7,TRBD1,TRBV4-3,CASSQAQTGGGYEQYF
TRBJ2-7,.,TRBV27,CATKGPAKQQYF
TRBJ2-2,TRBD2,TRBV27,CASSLWTSGSLSTGELFF
TRBJ1-2,.,TRBV27,CASSPQGIYGYTF
TRBJ2-1,.,TRBV6-4,CASSESESSYNEQFF
TRBJ1-2,.,TRBV29-1,CSVRTHYGYTF
TRBJ1-3,.,TRBV5-6,CASSFGEGNTIYF
TRBJ1-5,.,TRBV6-1,CASSETGSNQPQHF
TRBJ1-2,TRBD1,TRBV30,CAWSDPWTGVYGYTF
TRBJ2-2,TRBD1,TRBV25-1,CASSGGTGTGMTGELFF
TRBJ2-1,.,TRBV9,CASSVVGTDYNEQFF
TRBJ2-7,.,TRBV2,CASRTSQLRTYEQYF
TRBJ2-3,.,TRBV30,CAWSVSDRDTQYF
TRBJ1-1,TRBD1,TRBV6-4,CAKTTGGMNTEAFF
TRBJ2-3,.,TRBV5-1,CASSLARGYDTQYF
TRBJ2-1,TRBD1,TRBV5-4,CASSGVKGTGNNEQFF
TRBJ1-3,.,TRBV28,CASSSTGYQTGNTIYF
TRBJ1-4,TRBD1,TRBV7-6,CASSFPTGGTEKLFF
TRBJ2-7,.,TRBV27,CASSNRLSADEQYF
TRBJ2-1,TRBD2,TRBV7-9,CASSFTSGSGEQFF
TRBJ2-1,TRBD1,TRBV9,CASSVGGGPLYSNEQFF
TRBJ2-1,.,TRBV6-1,CASSVSTEGHNEQFF
TRBJ2-1,.,TRBV7-9,CASSAPGDWANEQFF
TRBJ1-5,.,TRBV12-2,CASRFTVQEQPQHF
TRBJ1-5,.,TRBV18,CASSPPSGGHQPQHF
TRBJ2-7,.,TRBV2,CASALFNEQYF
TRBJ1-2,.,TRBV6-1,CASSGFSTVNYGYTF
TRBJ2-7,TRBD2,TRBV29-1,CSVVEGLASYEQYF
TRBJ1-3,.,TRBV15,CATSSQGIGNTIYF
TRBJ1-1,.,TRBV7-2,CASSPLIDRTGPNTEAFF
TRBJ1-1,TRBD1,TRBV5-4,CASSIPGQGDTEAFF
TRBJ1-2,.,TRBV9,CASSPRGDNYGYTF
TRBJ1-2,TRBD1,TRBV6-5,CASSYSIQGDGYTF
TRBJ2-1,.,TRBV21-1,CASSNQSGPYNEQFF
TRBJ1-1,.,TRBV7-2,CASSSRPDSTEAFF
TRBJ2-1,.,TRBV6-5,CASGENEQFF
TRBJ1-2,TRBD1,TRBV28,CASSLSWSPRGKYGYTF
TRBJ2-7,.,TRBV5-6,CASSLDGQGSYEQYF
TRBJ1-6,TRBD1,TRBV19,CASSIGTVYNSPLHF
TRBJ2-3,.,TRBV27,CASRRTLRGVTDTQYF
TRBJ2-2,.,TRBV6-4,CASSAGYTGELFF
TRBJ2-3,TRBD1,TRBV6-1,CASSSGTGGDTQYF
TRBJ2-5,.,TRBV4-1,CASSPVSRGGGGSQETQYF
TRBJ2-1,.,TRBV5-1,CASSGGTDNEQFF
TRBJ2-7,.,TRBV28,CASSLGLEWGEQYF
TRBJ1-5,.,TRBV15,CATSRIPLTGQHF
TRBJ2-7,TRBD1,TRBV5-6,CASSLGQGRYEQYF
TRBJ1-2,TRBD1,TRBV18,CASSSGTGGNLSGYTF
TRBJ2-7,.,TRBV5-1,CASSLAQGTFYEQYF
TRBJ1-2,.,TRBV9,CASRGEKGPSYGYTF